The 20 T cell receptor beta chains below all came from one sample that was sequenced in a study of blood T cell repertoires in COVID-19. TCRdb keeps only in-frame clones here, not all; method: immunoSEQ multiplex PCR. The sample lists 400,000 to 550,000 clones, roughly 87% occurring once. Sequenced sample: PBMCs or T cells enriched from blood (not recorded which). The receptors were gathered from a woman between 18 and 29 years old with acute COVID-19.

The chain has TRBV4-1 and TRBJ2-5; possibly TRBD1 for D (6 bases). The CDR3 consists of 16 residues. Trimming left V 3 bases short and J 5 bases short, with 19 bases between. Germline V gives CDR1 MGHRA, CDR2 YSYEKL. In nucleotides, the CDR3 is TGCGCCAGCAGCCAGGGAACAGGGTCCCTTAGCGAGACCCAGTACTTC. Encoded protein: CASSQGTGSLSETQYF.

This chain connects TRBV5-5 to TRBJ1-1; D uncertain. This CDR3 has 15 amino acids. Per the germline V gene, CDR1 is SGHKS and CDR2 is YYEKEE (reference sequence). Trimming pared 6 bases from V and 0 bases from J, leaving 15 bases between. CDR3 coding DNA: TGTGCCAGCAAGATCGGCGGCTTCATGAACACTGAAGCTTTCTTT. Protein sequence: CASKIGGFMNTEAFF.

The chain has TRBV5-8 and TRBJ2-5; D gene unclear. Trimming removed 3 bases at V and 2 bases at J, with 2 bases between. The CDR3 length is 11 residues. CDR1 is SGHTS and CDR2 is YDEGEE in the germline V gene. CDR3 region: CASSSQETQYF. DNA for the CDR3: TGTGCCAGCAGCTCTCAAGAGACCCAGTACTTC.

The V and J genes are TRBV3-1 (or the pseudogene TRBV3-2) and TRBJ1-1; D is unclear. Germline-derived CDR1 and CDR2 are LGHDT and YNNKEL (reference sequence). This CDR3 region has 14 residues. V dropped 2 bases and J dropped 1 base, with 8 bases sitting between them. DNA for the CDR3: TGTGCCAGCAGCCAACCCGAGAAGAACACTGAAGCTTTCTTT. Protein sequence: CASSQPEKNTEAFF.

CDR3 loop: CASSHEGSGNTIYF. CDR3 in DNA: TGTGCCAGCAGCCATGAGGGCTCCGGAAACACCATATATTTT. The chain recombines TRBV3-1 (or the pseudogene TRBV3-2) with TRBJ1-3; D is uncertain. V dropped 3 bases and J dropped 4 bases, with 10 bases sitting between them. Germline CDR1 LGHDT, CDR2 YNNKEL (reference sequence). This CDR3 region has 14 residues.

This clone was observed a single time. This chain connects TRBV19 to TRBJ1-2; D is possibly TRBD1 (5 bases). The V gene's germline CDR1 is LNHDA and CDR2 SQIVND (reference sequence). The CDR3 runs to 14 residues. Deletions cut 1 base from V and 1 base from J, with 7 bases between. The CDR3 here is CASSIADSNYGYTF. Here the CDR3 DNA reads TGTGCCAGTAGTATAGCCGACAGTAACTATGGCTACACCTTC.

This clone came up once. The gene calls are TRBV19 and TRBJ1-1; a possible D gene is TRBD1 (5 bases). The CDR3 is 11 amino acids. Trimming took 11 bases from V and 12 from J, leaving 19 bases between them. CDR1 LNHDA and CDR2 SQIVND come from the germline V gene (reference sequence). The chain's CDR3 is CAVRRDANPFF. The CDR3 DNA reads as TGTGCCGTGCGGAGGGACGCAAATCCTTTCTTT.

This clone was detected only a few times. This chain links TRBV6-5 with TRBJ1-2, with TRBD1 identical over 7 bases. The CDR3 covers 15 residues. With 4 bases clipped from V and 5 bases from J, the junction kept 10 bases outside the gene matches. Looked up from germline, CDR1 is MNHEY and CDR2 is SVGAGI. CDR3 DNA sequence: TGTGCCAGCAGTTTGACAGGGAATCCTCAATATGGCTACACCTTC. As protein: CASSLTGNPQYGYTF.

The chain recombines TRBV3-1 (or the pseudogene TRBV3-2) with TRBJ2-7; 8 positions match TRBD2. The CDR3 runs to 13 residues. V was clipped by 3 bases and J by 5 bases; unmatched bases: 3. Germline lookup yields CDR1 LGHDT and CDR2 YNNKEL (reference sequence). CDR3 bases: TGTGCCAGCAGCCATGACGGGAGGGACGAGCAGTACTTC. It specifies CASSHDGRDEQYF.

The chain has TRBV7-6 and TRBJ2-1; D perhaps matches TRBD2 (5 bases). This CDR3 contains 14 residues. CDR1 is SGHVS, CDR2 FNYEAQ, per germline. The V end was cut by 1 base, the J end by 6 bases, with 10 bases between. CDR3 DNA sequence: TGTGCCAGCAGCTTAGTTCCTAGCTTCAATGAGCAGTTCTTC. It is translated as CASSLVPSFNEQFF.

V is TRBV9 and J is TRBJ2-7; 7 nucleotides align to TRBD1. Trimming took 4 bases from V and 0 from J; bases not matched to a gene: 4. Germline-derived CDR1 and CDR2 are SGDLS and YYNGEE. CDR3 length: 14 residues. CDR3 protein: CASSFRDSSYEQYF. The CDR3 coding sequence is TGTGCCAGCAGCTTCCGGGACAGCTCCTACGAGCAGTACTTC.

Note on this clone: The sample holds other DNA sequences that translate to the same CDR3. This sequence joins TRBV10-2 and TRBJ1-1, with D uncertain. CDR1 is WSHSY, CDR2 SAAADI, per germline. CDR3 size: 13 residues. V gave up 3 bases and J gave up 1 base, with 6 bases separating them. The CDR3 here is CASSEFRNTEAFF. DNA for the CDR3: TGCGCCAGCAGTGAATTCAGGAACACTGAAGCTTTCTTT.

CDR3: CASIARDSNEQYF. The CDR3 bases are TGTGCCAGCATTGCGAGGGACTCAAACGAGCAGTACTTC. The genes are TRBV6-5 and TRBJ2-7; weak D call: TRBD2 (6 bases). V lost 7 bases and J 5 bases, leaving 15 bases between the germline ends. The CDR3 spans 13 residues. Germline values: CDR1 MNHEY, CDR2 SVGAGI.

The V gene is TRBV5-4, the J gene TRBJ2-1, with no clear D. This CDR3 is 14 amino acids long. Trimming shortened V by 3 bases and J by 5 bases, and 12 bases separated the two germline ends. Germline V gives CDR1 SGHNT, CDR2 YYREEE (reference sequence). The CDR3 coding sequence is TGTGCCAGCAGCTACGACTCAGATAACAATGAGCAGTTCTTC. This encodes CASSYDSDNNEQFF.

The chain combines TRBV29-1 with TRBJ2-1, with TRBD1 matching 8 bases. CDR1 and CDR2 from the germline V gene are SQVTM and ANQGSEA. The length of the CDR3 is 15 residues. The trim removed 8 bases at V and 0 bases at J, leaving 9 bases unmatched. CDR3 DNA: TGCAGCATCAAACCAACAGGGGGCTCCTACAATGAGCAGTTCTTC. Encoded protein: CSIKPTGGSYNEQFF.

The chain has TRBV10-3 and TRBJ1-2; TRBD1 agrees at 7 bases. CDR3 length equals 12 residues. Germline lookup yields CDR1 ENHRY and CDR2 SYGVKD. V shed 4 bases, J shed 8 bases, and the junction held 4 bases outside the gene matches. CDR3 bases: TGTGCCATCAGTGGGACAGGCGGAGGCTACACCTTC. Amino acid sequence: CAISGTGGGYTF.

The chain is built from TRBV5-4 and TRBJ2-5, with TRBD2 matching over 9 bases. The CDR3 has 15 amino acids. The V and J ends lost 1 base and 3 bases, in that order; junction bases with no gene match: 4. CDR1 is SGHNT and CDR2 is YYREEE in the germline V gene (reference sequence). CDR3 region: CASSLMLAGKETQYF. In DNA form, the CDR3 reads TGTGCCAGCAGCTTGATGCTAGCGGGGAAAGAGACCCAGTACTTC.

The rearrangement uses TRBV28 and TRBJ1-5; D possibly corresponds to TRBD1 (5 bases). The CDR3 length is 18 residues. Germline V gene sequence: CDR1 MDHEN, CDR2 SYDVKM. With 7 bases removed from V and 3 bases from J, the gap between germline ends came to 25 bases. The DNA of the CDR3 is TGTGCCAGCACCCCCTTAGCAGGGAAAGCGGGGTCCAATCAGCCCCAGCATTTT. Its translation: CASTPLAGKAGSNQPQHF. The full variable domain, its missing parts supplied by reference TRBV28 and TRBJ1-5, is DVKVTQSSRYLVKRTGEKVFLECVQDMDHENMFWYRQDPGLGLRLIYFSYDVKMKEKGDIPEGYSVSREKKERFSLILESASTNQTSMYLCASTPLAGKAGSNQPQHFGDGTRLSIL.

V gene TRBV23-1 combines with J gene TRBJ2-2; 16 bases fit TRBD2. TRBV23-1 is known as an ORF, though its function is uncertain. V gave up 5 bases and J gave up 0 bases; unmatched junction bases: 3. The CDR3 covers 18 residues. Here the CDR3 DNA reads TGCGCCAGCAGTTCGGGACTAGCGGGAGGGCCGAACACCGGGGAGCTGTTTTTT. Its protein is CASSSGLAGGPNTGELFF.

The rearrangement uses TRBV7-2 and TRBJ2-7; perhaps TRBD2 as D (6 bases). The V gene lost 5 bases and the J gene lost 1 base, with 12 bases spanning the gap. This CDR3 has 14 residues. Per the germline V gene, CDR1 is SGHTA and CDR2 is FQGNSA. This CDR3 reads CASSPGGRSYEQYF. The CDR3 DNA reads TGTGCCAGCAGCCCCGGGGGACGATCCTACGAGCAGTACTTC.